One and the same sample provided the 7 T cell receptor beta chains below, sequenced in a study of OX40 agonist ivuxolimab in advanced cancers. Some clones are missing from TCRdb's copy, which holds only in-frame ones; the method was immunoSEQ multiplex PCR. The table includes about 40,000 clones, 70% to 90% detected once. Source: CD4+ or CD8+ T cells sorted from blood, taken in a trial of the OX40 agonist ivuxolimab. These receptor sequences come from an adult with an advanced solid tumor such as melanoma, head and neck, liver or kidney cancer.

This sequence joins TRBV28 and TRBJ1-4, with 7 bases identical to TRBD1. The CDR3 contains 15 residues. Trimming cost V 5 bases and J 8 bases; bases outside gene matches: 11. Germline V gives CDR1 MDHEN, CDR2 SYDVKM. In DNA form, the CDR3 reads TGTGCCAGCAGTCCCTTTAGACAGGGAGAAGAAAAACTGTTTTTT. Its protein product is CASSPFRQGEEKLFF.

The V and J genes are TRBV11-2 and TRBJ1-2, with unresolved D. CDR3 length equals 17 residues. Germline V gives CDR1 SGHAT, CDR2 FQNNGV. The V end was cut by 4 bases, the J end by 4 bases, with 22 bases between. The CDR3 nucleotides read TGTGCCAGCAGCTCCGGCGACCGCTACGCATTTAGCTATGGCTACACCTTC. As protein: CASSSGDRYAFSYGYTF.

This rearrangement joins TRBV30 to TRBJ1-4, with D possibly being TRBD1 (5 bases). In germline, CDR1 is GTSNPN, CDR2 SVGIG (reference sequence). The V gene lost 0 bases and the J gene lost 3 bases, with 26 bases spanning the gap. This CDR3 region has 20 residues. CDR3 in amino acids: CAWSVPWVGAEAVSNEKLFF. CDR3 coding DNA: TGTGCCTGGAGTGTACCGTGGGTAGGGGCCGAAGCAGTTTCTAATGAAAAACTGTTTTTT.

This clone was detected a few times. This sequence joins TRBV4-1 and TRBJ2-7, with no clear D. The germline V and J ends were trimmed by 0 bases and 2 bases, with 11 bases remaining between them. There are 15 residues in the CDR3. From germline, CDR1 is MGHRA and CDR2 YSYEKL. The CDR3 bases are TGCGCCAGCAGCCAAGAGCCTTCCTCCACCTACGAGCAGTACTTC. Translation gives CASSQEPSSTYEQYF.

This sequence joins TRBV9 and TRBJ2-1, with D possibly being TRBD1 (5 bases). The germline gives CDR1 SGDLS, CDR2 YYNGEE. The CDR3 is 16 amino acids. V gave up 0 bases and J gave up 2 bases, with 12 bases separating them. As DNA, the CDR3 is TGTGCCAGCAGCGTAGGAGGTGGGGCGGCCTACAATGAGCAGTTCTTC. Encoded protein: CASSVGGGAAYNEQFF.

The CDR3 DNA reads as TGTGCCACCGGGACAGGGCTTGAAGCTTTCTTT. It codes for CATGTGLEAFF. The chain joins TRBV27 to TRBJ1-1, with 9 bases matching TRBD1. Germline loops: CDR1 MNHEY, CDR2 SMNVEV (reference sequence). V trimming: 10 bases; J trimming: 7 bases; junction bases outside the gene matches: 4. The CDR3 has 11 amino acids.

The chain employs TRBV19 and TRBJ1-5; D is unclear. Per germline, CDR1 LNHDA and CDR2 SQIVND (reference sequence). Trimming took 3 bases from V and 2 from J, leaving 5 bases between them. The CDR3 is made up of 13 amino acids. CDR3: CASSIPGNQPQHF. In nucleotides, the CDR3 is TGTGCCAGTAGTATCCCGGGCAATCAGCCCCAGCATTTT.